The 27 T cell receptor beta chains given below trace back to one sample, sequenced in a study of tumor-infiltrating lymphocytes in oesophageal squamous cell carcinoma. Each CDR3 protein is one row after TCRdb ran MiXCR on the PCR reads. The sample gives over 14,000 distinct CDR3 sequences, 46% of which show up once; about half is in the top ten. The sequencing input was blood. The source is a male donor with esophageal squamous cell carcinoma.

The chain uses TRBV4-1 and TRBJ2-2; no definite D call. Germline assignment: CDR1 MGHRA and CDR2 YSYEKL. The CDR3 runs 17 residues. Trimming removed 1 base at V and 4 bases at J, with 16 bases between. CDR3 coding DNA: TGCGCCAGCAGCCAAGCCCCACCACCCATTGTCACCGGGGAGCTGTTTTTT. Translation gives CASSQAPPPIVTGELFF.

The chain is built from TRBV7-9 and TRBJ2-1; D perhaps matches TRBD2 (6 bases). CDR1 is SEHNR, CDR2 FQNEAQ, per germline (reference sequence). The CDR3 sequence is 14 residues long. Trimming stripped 1 base from V and 6 bases from J, with 10 bases between. The CDR3 loop is CASSLGGTSNEQFF. The CDR3 coding sequence is TGTGCCAGCAGCTTAGGGGGGACTTCCAATGAGCAGTTCTTC. Full variable domain (rest looked up from reference TRBV7-9 and TRBJ2-1): DTGVSQNPRHKITKRGQNVTFRCDPISEHNRLYWYRQTLGQGPEFLTYFQNEAQLEKSRLLSDRFSAERPKGSFSTLEIQRTEQGDSAMYLCASSLGGTSNEQFFGPGTRLTVL.

The V call is TRBV12-3 or TRBV12-4, the J call TRBJ2-2, with D tentatively TRBD1 (5 bases). V dropped 10 bases and J dropped 4 bases, with 16 bases sitting between them. This CDR3 comprises 14 residues. CDR3 nucleotides: TGTGCCACCAAAATCATAGGGGTCACCGGGGAGCTGTTTTTT. It encodes CATKIIGVTGELFF.

This clonotype was detected once. The chain links TRBV7-4 to TRBJ1-1; D unclear. This CDR3 has 13 amino acids. V was trimmed by 5 bases and J by 7 bases, leaving 14 bases between them. CDR1 is SGHVT, CDR2 SQSDAQ, per germline. The CDR3 region has the DNA TGTGCCAGCAGCCTAGACATGCGGAATGAAGCTTTCTTT. Amino acids: CASSLDMRNEAFF.

This chain uses TRBV7-3 with TRBJ2-5; the D is unclear. The J call is uncertain, as TRBJ2-1 better fits the DNA end. The CDR3 length is 17 residues. CDR1 and CDR2 from the germline V gene are SGHTA and FQGTGA. DNA for the CDR3: TGTGCCAGCAGCTTATCGGGCCTAACTCACCCCTACAATGAGCAGTTCTTC. This sequence encodes CASSLSGLTHPYNEQFF.

This clonotype was observed many times. V is TRBV5-4 and J is TRBJ2-2, with D possibly being TRBD1 (5 bases). Between the trimmed V and J ends, which lost 0 bases and 6 bases, there was a span of 12 bases. From germline, CDR1 is SGHNT and CDR2 YYREEE (reference sequence). The CDR3 covers 15 residues. The CDR3 region is CASSLGAGPAGELFF. The DNA for the CDR3 is TGTGCCAGCAGCTTGGGGGCAGGGCCTGCCGGGGAGCTGTTTTTT.

The rearrangement links TRBV12-3 or TRBV12-4 to TRBJ2-4, with D possibly TRBD1 on 6 matching bases. The J call may not be correct, given that the DNA end is closer to TRBJ2-1. This CDR3 has 14 residues. This CDR3 is CASSLRGIPYEQFF. In nucleotides, the CDR3 is TGTGCCAGCAGTTTGAGGGGGATACCCTACGAGCAGTTCTTC.

The chain combines TRBV7-6 with TRBJ2-3; D is uncertain. Germline V lookup: CDR1 SGHVS, CDR2 FNYEAQ. Trimming cost V 5 bases and J 6 bases, with 6 bases left between them. This CDR3 comprises 11 residues. The CDR3 DNA follows: TGTGCCAGCAGCCAAGGGGATACGCAGTATTTT. Residues: CASSQGDTQYF. Combining the CDR3 with reference TRBV7-6 and TRBJ2-3 gives the whole variable domain GAGVSQSPRYKVTKRGQDVALRCDPISGHVSLYWYRQALGQGPEFLTYFNYEAQQDKSGLPNDRFSAERPEGSISTLTIQRTEQRDSAMYRCASSQGDTQYFGPGTRLTVL.

This clonotype has only one observation. The chain links TRBV24-1 to TRBJ2-3, with no clear D. The CDR3 totals 15 residues. V lost 6 bases and J 2 bases, leaving 14 bases between the germline ends. CDR1 and CDR2 from the germline V gene are KGHDR and SFDVKD. The CDR3: CATSRSGKTTDTQYF. The CDR3 DNA is TGTGCCACCAGTCGATCCGGAAAAACCACAGATACGCAGTATTTT.

The chain uses TRBV27 and TRBJ2-1, with D possibly matching TRBD2 (5 bases). The CDR3 has 15 residues. Germline CDR1 and CDR2: MNHEY and SMNVEV (reference sequence). V was trimmed by 5 bases and J by 1 base, leaving 12 bases between them. In DNA form, the CDR3 reads TGTGCCAGCAGTCCCCTTACGGGATCCTACAATGAGCAGTTCTTC. It is translated as CASSPLTGSYNEQFF.

This chain joins TRBV7-2 and TRBJ2-3; D call uncertain. This CDR3 has 12 residues. Trimming stripped 5 bases from V and 3 bases from J, with 6 bases between. Germline V lookup: CDR1 SGHTA, CDR2 FQGNSA. The CDR3 protein is CASSHYTDTQYF. The CDR3, as DNA: TGTGCCAGCAGCCATTATACAGATACGCAGTATTTT.

V gene TRBV28 combines with J gene TRBJ2-3; D uncertain. V was pared by 3 bases and J by 0 bases, with 13 bases between. The V gene's germline CDR1 is MDHEN and CDR2 SYDVKM. The CDR3 sequence is 16 residues long. In nucleotides, the CDR3 is TGTGCCAGCAGTTTTGAGTACGGAACTAGCACAGATACGCAGTATTTT. It codes for CASSFEYGTSTDTQYF.

The chain carries TRBV12-3 or TRBV12-4 and TRBJ1-4; 7 bases agree with TRBD1. The CDR3 sequence is 14 residues long. V gave up 5 bases and J gave up 7 bases; unmatched junction bases: 7. In DNA, the CDR3 is TGTGCCAGCAGTCTACAGGGGAGAGTTGAAAAACTGTTTTTT. Its protein is CASSLQGRVEKLFF.

This clonotype was counted a few times. V and J are TRBV7-6 and TRBJ2-1; weak D call: TRBD2 (6 bases). Trimming left V 3 bases short and J 7 bases short, with 22 bases between. The length of the CDR3 is 17 residues. Germline lookup yields CDR1 SGHVS and CDR2 FNYEAQ. CDR3 nucleotide sequence: TGTGCCAGCAGCTTCTTAGCGGCCGAGTTGGGTGGAAATGAGCAGTTCTTC. Its protein is CASSFLAAELGGNEQFF.

This clonotype was observed at least ten times. The chain links TRBV11-2 to TRBJ2-5; 8 nucleotides align to TRBD2. This CDR3 has 16 residues. V shed 1 base and J 2 bases; nucleotides not matched to a gene: 6. Germline-derived CDR1 and CDR2 are SGHAT and FQNNGV. The CDR3 reads CASSLAPSGSQETQYF. The CDR3 DNA reads as TGTGCCAGCAGCTTAGCCCCTAGCGGGTCGCAAGAGACCCAGTACTTC.

This clonotype was picked up one time. One end of the junction varies from germline; a read error may be responsible. The genes are TRBV5-3 and TRBJ2-1; 10 nucleotides match TRBD2. TRBV5-3 is recorded as an ORF, its role being uncertain. CDR3 length equals 16 residues. The CDR3 here is CASSFPTSGFENEQFF. CDR3 DNA sequence: TGTGCCAGCAGCTTCCCGACTAGCGGGTTTGAGAATGAGCAGTTCTTC.

As regards this clonotype: Since no conserved phenylalanine or tryptophan closes the CDR3, a read error is the likely cause. The DNA is left out, because the CDR3 cannot be placed on it with certainty; the CDR3 is given as TCRdb lists it. The chain has TRBV27 and TRBJ2-6; TRBD2 was called by the table and not checked on the DNA. CDR1 and CDR2 (germline): MNHEY, SMNVEV (reference sequence). The CDR3 length equals 18 residues, ends included. The CDR3 loop is CASRPTSGRSYNEQFFGP.

This clonotype was counted at least ten times. The chain joins TRBV7-6 to TRBJ2-7; tentatively, D is TRBD1 or TRBD2 (6 bases each). Per germline, CDR1 SGHVS and CDR2 FNYEAQ. This CDR3 region has 16 residues. Between the trimmed V and J ends, which lost 1 base and 2 bases, there was a span of 15 bases. In nucleotides, the CDR3 is TGTGCCAGCAGCTTAGGAACAGGGACTTTTGCCTACGAGCAGTACTTC. Amino acids: CASSLGTGTFAYEQYF.

The genes are TRBV6-9 and TRBJ2-3; 8 nucleotides align to TRBD1. The closer fit of TRBJ2-1 to the DNA end suggests the J call may be wrong. There are 14 residues in the CDR3. Germline CDR1 and CDR2: MNHGY and SVAAGI. This chain's CDR3 is CASTKDRVENEQFF. The CDR3 DNA is TGTGCCAGCACCAAGGACAGGGTGGAGAATGAGCAGTTCTTC.

This clonotype was detected ten times or more. The V and J genes are TRBV7-9 and TRBJ1-2; no firm D call. The V end was cut by 3 bases, the J end by 8 bases, with 10 bases between. The CDR3 loop spans 12 amino acids. Germline V gene lookup returns CDR1 SEHNR and CDR2 FQNEAQ (reference sequence). The CDR3: CASSFSTEGYTF. The CDR3, as DNA: TGTGCCAGCAGCTTTAGTACAGAGGGCTACACCTTC.

This clonotype was counted between two and nine times. The chain carries TRBV5-1 and TRBJ2-5; D may be TRBD2 (6 bases). Deletions cut 0 bases from V and 5 bases from J, with 14 bases between. CDR1 SGHRS and CDR2 YFSETQ come from the germline V gene. The CDR3 covers 15 residues. CDR3 loop: CASSLGRGNRETQYF. In nucleotides, the CDR3 is TGCGCCAGCAGCTTGGGGCGCGGGAATCGGGAGACCCAGTACTTC.

The rearrangement links TRBV11-3 to TRBJ1-1; D is perhaps TRBD1 (6 bases). The last part of the DNA fits TRBJ2-7 better; the J call may be wrong. The CDR3 loop spans 17 amino acids. The germline V gene has CDR1 SGHNT and CDR2 YENEEA. The CDR3 DNA is TGTGCCAGCAGCTTAGATCCGGGACAACCCCTCTACAATGAGCAGTACTTC. This gives the protein CASSLDPGQPLYNEQYF.

The J gene is TRBJ2-5, the V gene TRBV5-5, with D perhaps TRBD2 (6 bases). The end of the DNA is better explained by TRBJ2-7, so the J call may be wrong. This CDR3 has 13 amino acids. CDR1 is SGHKS, CDR2 YYEKEE, per germline (reference sequence). The CDR3 loop reads CASSARDDYEQYF. Here the CDR3 DNA reads TGTGCCAGCAGCGCGCGGGACGACTACGAGCAGTACTTC.

The V gene is TRBV27, the J gene TRBJ2-3; 7 bases match TRBD1. The end of the DNA aligns better with TRBJ2-5, so the J call may be wrong. Looked up from germline, CDR1 is MNHEY and CDR2 is SMNVEV (reference sequence). CDR3 size: 15 residues. The CDR3 DNA reads as TGTGCCAGCAGCCAAACGACAGGGAATCAAGAGACCCAGTACTTC. It yields the protein CASSQTTGNQETQYF.

Turning to this clonotype: Without the conserved terminal phenylalanine or tryptophan, this CDR3 likely stems from a read error. No DNA is shown, since the ends of the CDR3 on it are uncertain; the CDR3 is the one TCRdb lists. The genes are TRBV7-3 and TRBJ2-3; TRBD1 is the table's D call, not checked against the DNA. Including both end residues, the CDR3 is 18 amino acids long. CDR1 is SGHTA and CDR2 is FQGTGA in the germline V gene. CDR3 loop: CASSLIGGGSGETQYFGP.

The chain links TRBV7-3 to TRBJ2-2; no definite D call. The CDR3 is 14 amino acids. Between the trimmed V and J ends, which lost 3 bases and 2 bases, there was a span of 7 bases. The germline V gene has CDR1 SGHTA and CDR2 FQGTGA. CDR3 sequence: CASSFRANTGELFF. The CDR3 bases are TGTGCCAGCAGCTTCCGTGCCAACACCGGGGAGCTGTTTTTT.

The V gene is TRBV2, the J gene TRBJ2-2; 8 bases line up with TRBD2. The CDR3 sequence is 14 residues long. The ends lost 4 bases at V and 5 bases at J; junction bases unmatched: 3. Germline V lookup: CDR1 SNHLY, CDR2 FYNNEI. In DNA, the CDR3 is TGTGCCAGCAGTGGGGCTAGCGGGACCGGGGAGCTGTTTTTT. The encoded protein is CASSGASGTGELFF.